The sequence of this T cell receptor beta chain was determined in a study of T-cell reconstitution after alpha-beta-depleted transplantation in children. The sample holds a few counts of this clonotype. TCRbeta library construction was performed incorporating unique molecular identifiers. TCRdb reanalysed the PCR reads using MiXCR and keeps one entry per CDR3 protein. The sample lists hundreds of thousands of distinct CDR3 sequences; over 9.5% were seen once. The V gene's germline CDR1 is MNHEY and CDR2 SVGAGI. V lost 6 bases and J 4 bases, leaving 22 bases between the germline ends. The CDR3 extends over 17 amino acids.

The material sequenced was PBMCs from the stem cell graft donor, taken from the stem cell graft. The J gene is TRBJ1-5, the V gene TRBV6-5; D is possibly TRBD1 (5 bases). This sequence was found in a human donor who donated a stem cell graft to a child with acute myeloid leukemia. The DNA for the CDR3 is TGTGCCAGCAGCCGGTCGGTCGACAGCCTTCTTAATCAGCCCCAGCATTTT. This encodes CASSRSVDSLLNQPQHF.